The 10 T cell receptor beta chains given below trace back to one sample, sequenced in a study of beta chain features in type 1 diabetes. Study-wide findings and caveats: Type 1 diabetes patients had TCRB CDR3s that were shorter (moderately but significantly so) in all four CD4+ subsets.

The study reverse transcribed the entire isolated RNA, so it sequenced expressed TCRB transcripts. The assay was immunoSEQ multiplex PCR, and TCRdb's table has in-frame clones only and misses some. The data hold around 140,000 clones, with approximately 9% observed a single time. Their cognate antigens are unknown. The specimen sequenced was central memory CD4+ T cells from blood. All receptors derive from a man under 40 with type 1 diabetes.

The table lists this clone with a few counts. The chain couples TRBV15 to TRBJ2-5, with a weak D call TRBD1 (5 bases). The CDR3 has 15 residues. Germline V gives CDR1 LNHNV, CDR2 YYDKDF (reference sequence). Trimming stripped 4 bases from V and 5 bases from J, with 17 bases between. The CDR3 loop reads CATSMGLGVVETQYF. The CDR3 region has the DNA TGTGCCACCAGCATGGGGCTTGGTGTCGTGGAGACCCAGTACTTC.

In the case of this clone: One junction end disagrees with the germline gene, perhaps due to a read error. This chain links TRBV7-7 with TRBJ2-7; D possibly corresponds to TRBD2 (6 bases). CDR1 and CDR2 (germline): SSHAT, FNYEAQ (reference sequence). The CDR3 consists of 16 residues. The CDR3 nucleotides are TGTGCTAGCAGCTTGGGGACTGACCCTTACTCCTACGAGCAGTACTTC. As protein: CASSLGTDPYSYEQYF.

This clone was observed a handful of times. The rearrangement joins TRBV11-2 to TRBJ2-5, with 9 nucleotides matching TRBD2. Germline V gene data show CDR1 as SGHAT and CDR2 as FQNNGV. The CDR3 sequence is 16 residues long. J lost 2 bases, V lost 0 bases, and 4 bases had no gene match. The CDR3 DNA is TGTGCCAGCAGCTTAGAATCGGCGGGGGGGCAAGAGACCCAGTACTTC. Its protein is CASSLESAGGQETQYF.

This clone appeared a few times. This sample includes further DNA sequences coding for the same CDR3. The chain couples TRBV5-5 to TRBJ1-1; D gene unclear. This CDR3 has 14 residues. The V end lost 0 bases, the J end lost 4 bases, and 10 bases lay between the germline ends. The germline gives CDR1 SGHKS, CDR2 YYEKEE (reference sequence). The CDR3 nucleotides are TGTGCCAGCAGCTTGGCCTGGGGAGGCACTGAAGCTTTCTTT. The encoded protein is CASSLAWGGTEAFF.

This clone appeared a few times. The chain employs TRBV18 and TRBJ1-2, with D tentatively TRBD1 (5 bases). Trimming took off 8 bases at V and 5 bases at J, with 18 bases between the two ends. In germline, CDR1 is KGHSH, CDR2 LQKENI. CDR3 length equals 14 residues. CDR3 region: CASEQTVPSYGYTF. In DNA, the CDR3 is TGTGCCAGCGAGCAGACAGTTCCGTCTTATGGCTACACCTTC.

This clone turned up a few times. This rearrangement joins TRBV18 to TRBJ2-7, with 7 bases identical to TRBD1. V gave up 0 bases and J gave up 0 bases; unmatched junction bases: 2. The CDR3 spans 15 residues. The germline CDR1 and CDR2 sequences are KGHSH and LQKENI. In DNA form, the CDR3 reads TGTGCCAGCTCACCACCCAACAGGGGCTCCTACGAGCAGTACTTC. This codes for CASSPPNRGSYEQYF.

This clone showed up just a few times. The rearrangement links TRBV19 to TRBJ1-6, with unresolved D. The CDR3 consists of 13 residues. V was trimmed by 6 bases and J by 6 bases, leaving 9 bases between them. Germline CDR1 reads LNHDA; CDR2 reads SQIVND (reference sequence). CDR3 in amino acids: CASSRDLNSPLHF. In nucleotides, the CDR3 is TGTGCCAGTAGCCGGGATCTTAATTCACCCCTCCACTTT.

This clone was seen more than once but under ten times. The chain carries TRBV7-3 and TRBJ2-1; maybe TRBD2 (6 bases). The CDR3 loop spans 14 amino acids. V was trimmed by 4 bases and J by 8 bases, leaving 15 bases between them. Germline CDR1 is SGHTA and CDR2 is FQGTGA. CDR3 protein: CASSSGVGVYEQFF. The CDR3 nucleotides are TGTGCCAGCAGCTCGGGAGTCGGGGTCTATGAGCAGTTCTTC.

This chain uses TRBV18 with TRBJ1-1; perhaps TRBD1 as D (6 bases). This CDR3 region has 13 residues. V was trimmed by 8 bases and J by 3 bases, leaving 13 bases between them. CDR1 and CDR2 (germline): KGHSH, LQKENI. The CDR3 nucleotides read TGTGCCAGCGTACAGGGTTTGTACACTGAAGCTTTCTTT. Protein: CASVQGLYTEAFF.

This clone has only a few counts. The genes are TRBV5-1 and TRBJ2-7, with a weak D call TRBD1 (6 bases). CDR1 SGHRS and CDR2 YFSETQ come from the germline V gene. Deletions cut 4 bases from V and 5 bases from J, with 13 bases between. The CDR3 spans 13 residues. CDR3 sequence: CASSRDIYDEQYF. CDR3 coding DNA: TGCGCCAGCAGCCGGGACATATATGACGAGCAGTACTTC. The complete variable domain, with remaining parts taken from reference TRBV5-1 and TRBJ2-7, reads KAGVTQTPRYLIKTRGQQVTLSCSPISGHRSVSWYQQTPGQGLQFLFEYFSETQRNKGNFPGRFSGRQFSNSRSEMNVSTLELGDSALYLCASSRDIYDEQYFGPGTRLTVT.